The 25 T cell receptor beta chains presented below share a single source sample, sequenced in a study of blood T cell repertoires in COVID-19. Assay used: immunoSEQ multiplex PCR; TCRdb lists only in-frame clones, some missing. The sample gives 250,000 to 300,000 clones, roughly 89% of which show up once; 2.2% is in the top ten. Material for sequencing was peripheral blood. The source of these receptors is a man in his fifties with acute or convalescent COVID-19.

The chain joins TRBV6-5 to TRBJ2-5; D not resolved. V was cut by 2 bases and J by 2 bases, with 12 bases left in between. CDR1 is MNHEY and CDR2 is SVGAGI in the germline V gene. The CDR3 consists of 15 residues. The CDR3 spells CASSYDWQDQETQYF. In DNA, the CDR3 is TGTGCCAGCAGTTACGATTGGCAGGATCAAGAGACCCAGTACTTC.

The chain has TRBV12-3 or TRBV12-4 and TRBJ1-2, with no clear D. The CDR3 covers 13 residues. Trimming left V 6 bases short and J 7 bases short, with 15 bases between. The CDR3 DNA is TGTGCCAGCAGCGCCGGGAGTCGGGGTGGCTACACCTTC. It codes for CASSAGSRGGYTF.

This clone was seen a handful of times. The chain is built from TRBV19 and TRBJ1-6; 7 bases line up with TRBD1. Germline trimming cut 3 bases from V and 8 bases from J; bases unmatched to any gene: 4. The CDR3 runs to 14 residues. CDR1 LNHDA and CDR2 SQIVND come from the germline V gene (reference sequence). The CDR3: CASSIQGVYSPLHF. CDR3 bases: TGTGCCAGTAGTATCCAGGGGGTGTATTCACCCCTCCACTTT.

This rearrangement joins TRBV10-3 to TRBJ2-7; possible D gene TRBD1, 7 bases. CDR3 length: 12 amino acids. The germline V and J ends were trimmed by 11 bases and 4 bases, with 15 bases remaining between them. Germline CDR1 ENHRY, CDR2 SYGVKD. CDR3 nucleotide sequence: TGTGCCCACCAGGGGGGTGGGTACGAGCAGTACTTC. This encodes CAHQGGGYEQYF.

V is TRBV4-1 and J is TRBJ2-4; D gene uncertain. This CDR3 has 15 amino acids. V was shortened by 4 bases and J by 1 base, with 11 bases between the two germline ends. CDR1 and CDR2 (germline): MGHRA, YSYEKL. CDR3 sequence: CASSPQALAKNIQYF. The DNA of the CDR3 is TGCGCCAGCAGCCCCCAAGCGTTGGCCAAAAACATTCAGTACTTC.

The V call is TRBV18, the J call TRBJ1-5, with 8 bases aligning to TRBD1. The length of the CDR3 is 14 residues. J was trimmed by 7 bases and V by 5 bases; bases with no gene match: 7. Germline V gene data show CDR1 as KGHSH and CDR2 as LQKENI. The CDR3 is CASSTQGVGQPQHF. The CDR3 DNA follows: TGTGCCAGCTCAACACAGGGGGTCGGGCAGCCCCAGCATTTT.

The CDR3 DNA reads TGTGCCAGCAGCGAATACGGGAGACTGCCCTCCAATCAGCCCCAGCATTTT. Protein: CASSEYGRLPSNQPQHF. The chain couples TRBV5-6 to TRBJ1-5; D unresolved. Trimming removed 4 bases at V and 3 bases at J, with 20 bases between. The CDR3 totals 17 residues. Germline V CDR1 and CDR2: SGHDT, YYEEEE.

This clone was counted only a few times. J is TRBJ1-3 and V is TRBV3-1 (or the pseudogene TRBV3-2); 8 nucleotides align to TRBD1. This CDR3 is 15 amino acids long. Germline-derived CDR1 and CDR2 are LGHDT and YNNKEL (reference sequence). Unmatched junction bases numbered 3, after V lost 1 base and J lost 4 bases. The CDR3 here is CASSQVGTGGNTIYF. CDR3 nucleotide sequence: TGTGCCAGCAGCCAAGTTGGGACAGGCGGAAACACCATATATTTT.

The chain recombines TRBV2 with TRBJ1-3; TRBD1 is a possible D gene (5 bases). Germline CDR1 SNHLY, CDR2 FYNNEI. This CDR3 has 14 amino acids. V lost 7 bases, J lost 0 bases, and 10 bases lay in between. The CDR3 sequence: CASTGVPSGNTIYF. The CDR3 DNA sequence: TGTGCCAGCACGGGGGTTCCCTCTGGAAACACCATATATTTT.

This clone was counted a single time. This same CDR3 is encoded by further DNA sequences in the sample. The chain is built from TRBV7-6 and TRBJ2-4; TRBD2 might be the D (5 bases). The V gene's germline CDR1 is SGHVS and CDR2 FNYEAQ. The length of the CDR3 is 16 residues. V lost 5 bases to trimming and J lost 3 bases, with 17 bases between them. Here the CDR3 reads CASSLTRAGGKNIQYF. CDR3 coding DNA: TGTGCCAGCAGCCTAACTCGGGCGGGTGGCAAAAACATTCAGTACTTC.

CDR3 in DNA: TGTGCCAGCTCACAGGGGGCGCAGGGGGAGACCCAGTACTTC. Protein sequence: CASSQGAQGETQYF. The rearrangement joins TRBV18 to TRBJ2-5, with TRBD1 matching over 7 bases. This CDR3 region has 14 residues. The junction had 7 bases not matched to a gene; V was cut back by 4 bases and J by 5 bases. In germline, CDR1 is KGHSH, CDR2 LQKENI.

This clone was counted a few times. This rearrangement joins TRBV27 to TRBJ1-1, with 7 bases fitting TRBD1. CDR1 and CDR2 from the germline V gene are MNHEY and SMNVEV (reference sequence). The J segment lost 7 bases and the V segment lost 9 bases, leaving 17 bases of the junction unmatched. The CDR3 sequence is 15 residues long. This CDR3 reads CASTTLGGGADEAFF. As DNA, the CDR3 is TGTGCCAGTACTACACTCGGAGGGGGCGCGGATGAAGCTTTCTTT.

The chain uses TRBV11-2 and TRBJ2-7; the match to TRBD1 covers 8 bases. V trimming: 1 base; J trimming: 3 bases; junction bases outside the gene matches: 5. This CDR3 comprises 15 residues. CDR1 is SGHAT, CDR2 FQNNGV, per germline. The CDR3 protein is CASSLATGVLYEQYF. The CDR3 DNA is TGTGCCAGCAGCTTAGCGACAGGGGTCCTCTACGAGCAGTACTTC.

The chain couples TRBV6-6 to TRBJ1-6; D remains unclear. The CDR3 length is 12 residues. V lost 6 bases and J 8 bases, leaving 8 bases between the germline ends. Per the germline V gene, CDR1 is MNHNY and CDR2 is SVGAGI (reference sequence). CDR3 coding DNA: TGTGCCAGCAGCCGGGATTATTCACCCCTCCACTTT. It yields the protein CASSRDYSPLHF.

V is TRBV6-5 and J is TRBJ2-2; the D is unclear. The germline V and J ends were trimmed by 2 bases and 4 bases, with 8 bases remaining between them. This CDR3 is 14 amino acids long. Germline lookup yields CDR1 MNHEY and CDR2 SVGAGI. The CDR3 here is CASSYDWSTGELFF. In DNA form, the CDR3 reads TGTGCCAGCAGTTACGACTGGAGCACCGGGGAGCTGTTTTTT.

This chain joins TRBV5-1 and TRBJ2-7; 7 bases line up with TRBD1. V dropped 7 bases and J dropped 2; count of bases not matched to a gene: 9. This CDR3 has 14 amino acids. CDR1 is SGHRS, CDR2 YFSETQ, per germline. CDR3 coding DNA: TGCGCCAGCGGCCCACGACAGGGTCCCTACGAGCAGTACTTC. Residues: CASGPRQGPYEQYF.

The chain employs TRBV5-1 and TRBJ1-1; 7 bases are a match to TRBD1. The trim removed 0 bases at V and 4 bases at J, leaving 3 bases unmatched. Per the germline V gene, CDR1 is SGHRS and CDR2 is YFSETQ. CDR3 length: 14 residues. CDR3 region: CASSLEGGVTEAFF. Written as DNA, the CDR3 is TGCGCCAGCAGCTTGGAAGGGGGCGTCACTGAAGCTTTCTTT.

The V and J genes are TRBV6-5 and TRBJ1-2, with 9 positions matching TRBD1. Germline V CDR1 and CDR2: MNHEY, SVGAGI. The CDR3 totals 13 residues. After removal of 11 bases from V and 1 base from J, the junction contained 5 bases not matched to a gene. The CDR3 loop reads CAARTGVNYGYTF. The CDR3 region has the DNA TGTGCCGCCCGGACAGGGGTTAACTATGGCTACACCTTC.

This clone came up a few times. The rearrangement uses TRBV30 and TRBJ1-1; 7 bases are a match to TRBD1. The CDR3 length is 13 residues. Per the germline V gene, CDR1 is GTSNPN and CDR2 is SVGIG (reference sequence). The trim removed 3 bases at V and 5 bases at J, leaving 6 bases unmatched. CDR3 residues: CAWRLTGETEAFF. CDR3 in DNA: TGTGCCTGGAGACTCACAGGGGAGACTGAAGCTTTCTTT.

The chain employs TRBV27 and TRBJ2-2; 7 bases fit TRBD1. With 3 bases clipped from V and 0 bases from J, the junction kept 7 bases outside the gene matches. The length of the CDR3 is 17 residues. Germline assignment: CDR1 MNHEY and CDR2 SMNVEV (reference sequence). This CDR3 reads CASSLGQSFPNTGELFF. In nucleotides, the CDR3 is TGTGCCAGCAGTTTGGGACAGAGTTTTCCGAACACCGGGGAGCTGTTTTTT.

This clone was detected many times. Additional DNA sequences in this sample encode the identical CDR3. The V gene is TRBV5-1, the J gene TRBJ1-6; D is possibly TRBD1 (6 bases). The CDR3 has 14 amino acids. Per the germline V gene, CDR1 is SGHRS and CDR2 is YFSETQ. Trimming pared 1 base from V and 4 bases from J, leaving 6 bases between. In nucleotides, the CDR3 is TGCGCCAGCAGCTTGACAGGGTATAATTCACCCCTCCACTTT. Translated, it gives CASSLTGYNSPLHF.

The chain has TRBV18 and TRBJ2-1; D is possibly TRBD1 (5 bases). The CDR3 runs to 13 residues. The V gene lost 4 bases and the J gene lost 3 bases, with 7 bases spanning the gap. Germline CDR1 KGHSH, CDR2 LQKENI. CDR3 bases: TGTGCCAGCTCACTCGGACACTACAATGAGCAGTTCTTC. This sequence encodes CASSLGHYNEQFF.

V is TRBV14 and J is TRBJ2-7, with 9 bases aligning to TRBD1. The germline V gene has CDR1 SGHDN and CDR2 FVKESK. This CDR3 is 16 amino acids long. The ends lost 1 base at V and 6 bases at J; junction bases unmatched: 10. Here the CDR3 reads CASSQVPGQGSSEQYF. In DNA form, the CDR3 reads TGTGCCAGCAGCCAAGTACCGGGACAGGGTTCTTCCGAGCAGTACTTC.

The chain employs TRBV11-2 and TRBJ1-2; no clear D. CDR1 and CDR2 from the germline V gene are SGHAT and FQNNGV. The CDR3 has 15 amino acids. Trimming stripped 8 bases from V and 0 bases from J, with 16 bases between. The CDR3 reads CASSEGLSANYGYTF. CDR3 nucleotide sequence: TGTGCCAGCTCTGAAGGACTTTCGGCTAACTATGGCTACACCTTC. The entire variable domain, with the rest obtained from reference TRBV11-2 and TRBJ1-2, is as follows: EAGVAQSPRYKIIEKRQSVAFWCNPISGHATLYWYQQILGQGPKLLIQFQNNGVVDDSQLPKDRFSAERLKGVDSTLKIQPAKLEDSAVYLCASSEGLSANYGYTFGSGTRLTVV.

A single count supports this clone. CDR3 in amino acids: CASSSGLAGDTDTQYF. CDR3 in DNA: TGTGCCAGCAGCTCAGGACTAGCGGGGGACACAGATACGCAGTATTTT. This chain links TRBV7-9 with TRBJ2-3; 13 nucleotides match TRBD2. This CDR3 region has 16 residues. Germline V gene sequence: CDR1 SEHNR, CDR2 FQNEAQ (reference sequence). V lost 4 bases to trimming and J lost 2 bases; unmatched junction nucleotides: 3. The complete variable domain, with remaining parts taken from reference TRBV7-9 and TRBJ2-3, reads DTGVSQNPRHKITKRGQNVTFRCDPISEHNRLYWYRQTLGQGPEFLTYFQNEAQLEKSRLLSDRFSAERPKGSFSTLEIQRTEQGDSAMYLCASSSGLAGDTDTQYFGPGTRLTVL.